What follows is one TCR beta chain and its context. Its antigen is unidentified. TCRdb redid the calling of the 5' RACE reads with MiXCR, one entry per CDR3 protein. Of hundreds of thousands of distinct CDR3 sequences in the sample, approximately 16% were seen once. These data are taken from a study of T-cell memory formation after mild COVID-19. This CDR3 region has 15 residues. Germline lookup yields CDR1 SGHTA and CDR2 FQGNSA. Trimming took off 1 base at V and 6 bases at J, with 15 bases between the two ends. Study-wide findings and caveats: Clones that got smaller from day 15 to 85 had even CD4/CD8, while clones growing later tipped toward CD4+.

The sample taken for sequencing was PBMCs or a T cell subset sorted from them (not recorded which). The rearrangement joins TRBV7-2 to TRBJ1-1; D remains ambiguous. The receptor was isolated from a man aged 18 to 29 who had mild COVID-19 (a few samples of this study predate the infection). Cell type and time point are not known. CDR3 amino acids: CASSLEAWPGPEAFF. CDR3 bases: TGTGCCAGCAGCTTAGAGGCATGGCCGGGTCCTGAAGCTTTCTTT.